This TCR beta chain was documented in a study of blood T cell repertoires in COVID-19. Study-level background: Donors in the United States, Italy and Spain gave samples during acute or convalescent COVID-19. Nucleic acid was either cDNA or gDNA, and it came from T cells, B-cell-depleted T cells, or PBMCs.

Germline CDR1 is LGHDT and CDR2 is YNNKEL (reference sequence). The CDR3 has 16 residues. The junction had 3 bases not matched to a gene; V was cut back by 4 bases and J by 2 bases. Measured with immunoSEQ multiplex PCR; TCRdb has only the in-frame clones, and not every one. This sample has about 140,000 clones, with around 81% found just once. The genes are TRBV3-1 (or the pseudogene TRBV3-2) and TRBJ2-6, with 9 nucleotides matching TRBD1. This TCR derives from a woman aged 55 to 70 with active or convalescent COVID-19. Material for sequencing was peripheral blood. The CDR3 spells CASSRRQGAGANVLTF. The CDR3 coding sequence is TGTGCCAGCAGCCGACGACAGGGGGCTGGGGCCAACGTCCTGACTTTC.